This T cell receptor (beta chain) stems from a study of T-cell reconstitution after alpha-beta-depleted transplantation in children (dated by TCRdb to the mid-2010s). For the study in its entirety: T-cell immune reconstitution after TCRalphabeta/CD19-depleted allogeneic hematopoietic cell transplantation in children was quantitatively tracked in the study by means of TCR repertoire profiling.

The CDR3 measures 15 amino acids from cysteine to phenylalanine. Of all the DNA, just the CDR3 is kept, 45 bases in frame from base 1. Trimming takes 4 bases off V and 4 bases off J; junction bases not matched to a gene: 7. To prepare the library, PCR was applied. The reads were generated on an Illumina HiSeq 2500. TCR library preparation used molecular barcoding, with unique molecular identifiers applied to normalize quantification of the TCRbeta repertoire. TCRdb reprocessed the public reads (quality trimming at Q25 with fastp, clone calling with MiXCR) and kept in-frame beta chains. Each CDR3 protein gets just one entry, which takes the most common genes and DNA from the rows behind it. This sample has about 640,000 distinct CDR3 sequences in its table, and roughly 17% of those were observed once. The top ten clones comprise approximately 1.1% of the sample. This clonotype showed up many times. Its cognate antigen has yet to be identified. No much larger clone exists at a distance of one base, and base qualities are not known.

The chain is encoded by TRBV12-3 or TRBV12-4 joined to TRBJ1-2, with TRBD1 matching 9 junction bases. The sample in question was PBMCs from the stem cell graft donor, obtained from the stem cell graft. The TCR sequence derives from a human donor who donated a stem cell graft to a child with acute myeloid leukemia. In nucleotides, the sequence is TGTGCCAGCAGTTGGGGGACAGGGTCGGTCTATGGCTACACCTTC. Its amino acids are CASSWGTGSVYGYTF.